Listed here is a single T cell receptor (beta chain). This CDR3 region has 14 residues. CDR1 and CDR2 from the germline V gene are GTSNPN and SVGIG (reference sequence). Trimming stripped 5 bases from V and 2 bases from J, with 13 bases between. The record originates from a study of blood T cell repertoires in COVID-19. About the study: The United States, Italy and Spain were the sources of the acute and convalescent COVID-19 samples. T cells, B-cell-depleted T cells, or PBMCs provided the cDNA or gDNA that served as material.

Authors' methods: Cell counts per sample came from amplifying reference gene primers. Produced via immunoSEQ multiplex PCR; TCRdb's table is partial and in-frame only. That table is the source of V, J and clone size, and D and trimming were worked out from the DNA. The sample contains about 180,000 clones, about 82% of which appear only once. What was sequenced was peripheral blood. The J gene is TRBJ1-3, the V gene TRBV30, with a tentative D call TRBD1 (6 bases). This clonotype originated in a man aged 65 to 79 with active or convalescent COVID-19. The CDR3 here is CAWGDTFPGNTIYF. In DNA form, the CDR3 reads TGTGCCTGGGGGGACACCTTTCCTGGAAACACCATATATTTT.